This T cell receptor beta chain came from a study of early T cells in non-severe SARS-CoV-2 infection. Study context: Unpaired chains resulted from sequencing bulk RNA of unsorted whole blood.

Points from the study as a whole: In VDJdb matching, anti-spike CD8 responses were favored while private and CD4 specificities went missing.

In germline, CDR1 is DFQATT, CDR2 SNEGSKA (reference sequence). The V end lost 0 bases, the J end lost 0 bases, and 11 bases lay between the germline ends. This CDR3 region has 16 residues. The TCR library protocol was used to attach unique molecular identifiers. These identifiers were attached to individual cDNA molecules. TCRdb analysed the 5' RACE reads with MiXCR anew, one entry per CDR3 protein. This sample has 50,000 to 55,000 distinct CDR3 sequences, with approximately 10% found just once. This clonotype was recorded many times. Antigen unknown. V usage is TRBV20-1 and J usage is TRBJ2-2; D is possibly TRBD1 or TRBD2 (5 bases each). This clonotype was sampled from an adult who was a healthcare worker with PCR-confirmed SARS-CoV-2 infection or an uninfected control (not recorded which). Sequences were obtained from whole blood. CDR3 loop: CSARDIGTANTGELFF. CDR3 sequence (DNA): TGCAGTGCTAGAGATATCGGGACCGCGAACACCGGGGAGCTGTTTTTT.